This TCR beta chain was sequenced during a study of blood T cell repertoires in COVID-19. Study-level background: Samples of COVID-19 (acute and convalescent) were obtained from the United States, Italy and Spain. Sources were T cells, B-cell-depleted T cells, or PBMCs; the material itself was cDNA or gDNA.

CDR3 length: 16 residues. TCRdb keeps only in-frame clones here, not all; method: immunoSEQ multiplex PCR. Of 8,000 to 9,500 clones in the sample, less than 90% are singletons; the top ten hold approximately 7.9%. The chain combines TRBV12-1 with TRBJ1-5; the table's D call TRBD1 went unverified against the DNA. TRBV12-1 is a pseudogene segment. This clonotype originated in a human donor with active COVID-19. The donor label of this sample is uncertain. The sample was peripheral blood. This CDR3 reads CASSPDRVGGNQPQHF. The CDR3 DNA reads as TGTGCCAGCAGCCCGGACAGGGTCGGAGGCAATCAGCCCCAGCATTTT.